Below, 2 T cell receptor beta chains from the same sample are listed, as sequenced in a study of blood T cell repertoires in COVID-19. Data came from immunoSEQ multiplex PCR; TCRdb stores just in-frame clones and leaves some out. The table shows approximately 250,000 clones, with 70% to 85% occurring only once. The sample comprised PBMCs or T cells enriched from blood (not recorded which). These receptors came from a man in his forties who had recovered from COVID-19.

The chain has TRBV5-4 and TRBJ2-3; possibly TRBD2 for D (6 bases). The CDR3 covers 15 residues. Looked up from germline, CDR1 is SGHNT and CDR2 is YYREEE (reference sequence). Trimming took 3 bases from V and 6 from J, leaving 17 bases between them. The CDR3 DNA follows: TGTGCCAGCAGCTGGCGGGATGGATCGGGGGATACGCAGTATTTT. This encodes CASSWRDGSGDTQYF.

This clone appeared a few times. This chain joins TRBV12-3 or TRBV12-4 and TRBJ1-3; D is ambiguous. The CDR3 totals 13 residues. Trimming cost V 6 bases and J 2 bases, with 8 bases left between them. CDR3 DNA: TGTGCCAGCAGCACCCAGGCTGGAAACACCATATATTTT. This gives the protein CASSTQAGNTIYF.